Listed below are T cell receptor beta chains from one sample, sequenced in a study of blood T cell repertoires in COVID-19. Profiled with immunoSEQ multiplex PCR; TCRdb holds only in-frame clones, not every one. The sample yields under 200,000 clones, around three quarters seen once. The source material was peripheral blood. All receptors come from a man aged 55 to 70 with active or convalescent COVID-19. The CDR3 runs from the conserved cysteine through the conserved F or W. A D gene is named only where the DNA matches it firmly. The listing skips clone size in some rows; elsewhere it reads once, few, many or a size class.

12	TRBV28	TRBD1	-	TRBJ2-7	CASSADRDEQYF	TGTGCCAGCAGCGCGGACAGGGACGAGCAGTACTTC
15	TRBV6-5	TRBD2	-	TRBJ2-1	CASRLAGGLYNEQFF	TGTGCCAGCAGGCTAGCGGGAGGATTGTACAATGAGCAGTTCTTC
18	TRBV4-3	TRBD2	-	TRBJ2-3	CASSQDALAGGHPDTQYF	TGCGCCAGCAGCCAAGACGCCCTAGCGGGAGGGCATCCAGATACGCAGTATTTT
13	TRBV10-3	-	-	TRBJ1-5	CAISEREGEPQHF	TGTGCCATCAGTGAAAGGGAGGGAGAGCCCCAGCATTTT
13	TRBV19	-	-	TRBJ1-5	CASTGWDNQPQHF	TGTGCCAGTACAGGGTGGGACAATCAGCCCCAGCATTTT
16	TRBV18	-	-	TRBJ1-5	CASSLGQLDSNQPQHF	TGTGCCAGCTCACTCGGACAGCTTGATAGCAATCAGCCCCAGCATTTT
18	TRBV4-2	TRBD1	few	TRBJ2-2	CASSQRGTGGALAGELFF	TGTGCCAGCAGCCAACGAGGGACAGGGGGCGCTTTGGCCGGGGAGCTGTTTTTT
16	TRBV19	-	-	TRBJ1-5	CASSTPPTLGNQPQHF	TGTGCCAGTAGTACCCCCCCGACACTCGGCAATCAGCCCCAGCATTTT
18	TRBV28	TRBD2	-	TRBJ2-3	CASSPPSYRTSGSDTQYF	TGTGCCAGCAGTCCCCCCTCCTATCGGACTAGCGGGTCCGATACGCAGTATTTT
14	TRBV24-1	TRBD1	few	TRBJ1-2	CATSDPGQVDGYTF	TGTGCCACCAGTGATCCGGGACAGGTGGATGGCTACACCTTC
14	TRBV5-1	-	-	TRBJ1-2	CASSLLQGVYGYTF	TGCGCCAGCAGCTTGTTACAGGGAGTCTATGGCTACACCTTC
13	TRBV18	-	-	TRBJ2-2	CASSPLTTQELFF	TGTGCCAGCTCACCCCTGACTACTCAGGAGCTGTTTTTT
15	TRBV19	TRBD1	-	TRBJ1-1	CASSFDRGGTSEAFF	TGTGCCAGTAGTTTCGACAGGGGCGGGACGTCTGAAGCTTTCTTT
15	TRBV30	-	-	TRBJ2-2	CAWKMRGGSNGELFF	TGTGCCTGGAAAATGAGGGGGGGCTCGAACGGGGAGCTGTTTTTT
13	TRBV19	-	few	TRBJ1-1	CASTLNPRGEAFF	TGTGCCAGTACCCTTAATCCGCGCGGTGAAGCTTTCTTT
17	TRBV9	-	-	TRBJ1-3	CASSVGLWGSTGNTIYF	TGTGCCAGCAGCGTCGGTCTTTGGGGCAGCACTGGAAACACCATATATTTT
13	TRBV5-4	TRBD1	-	TRBJ2-5	CASSSGQGETQYF	TGTGCCAGCAGCTCTGGACAGGGAGAGACCCAGTACTTC
12	TRBV28	-	-	TRBJ1-6	CASSFRESPLHF	TGTGCCAGCAGTTTCAGGGAATCACCCCTCCACTTT
15	TRBV6-1	-	once	TRBJ2-7	CASSEGRWRGDEQYF	TGTGCCAGCAGTGAAGGGCGGTGGCGTGGCGACGAGCAGTACTTC
13	TRBV2	TRBD2	-	TRBJ2-7	CASMRSGRGEQYF	TGTGCCAGCATGAGAAGCGGGAGAGGTGAGCAGTACTTC
14	TRBV19	-	-	TRBJ1-5	CASSNYGSNQPQHF	TGTGCCAGTAGTAATTACGGGAGCAATCAGCCCCAGCATTTT
13	TRBV2	TRBD1	-	TRBJ1-1	CASSEGRDRAAFF	TGTGCCAGCAGTGAAGGCCGGGACAGGGCGGCTTTCTTT
15	TRBV5-5	TRBD1	-	TRBJ1-1	CASSLRGQLRDEAFF	TGTGCCAGCAGCTTGAGGGGGCAGTTAAGGGATGAAGCTTTCTTT
15	TRBV19	TRBD1	few	TRBJ2-7	CASSPQGYKIYEQYF	TGTGCCAGTAGTCCACAGGGGTATAAAATCTACGAGCAGTACTTC
13	TRBV5-5	TRBD2	-	TRBJ2-1	CASSYTSANEQFF	TGTGCCAGCAGCTACACTAGCGCTAATGAGCAGTTCTTC
14	TRBV5-4	-	-	TRBJ2-5	CASSLETAQETQYF	TGTGCCAGCAGCTTGGAAACAGCCCAAGAGACCCAGTACTTC
12	TRBV9	-	-	TRBJ1-4	CASSDRVEKLFF	TGTGCCAGCAGCGACAGGGTTGAAAAACTGTTTTTT
15	TRBV7-5	-	-	TRBJ1-5	CVRSYRTGRYQPQHF	TGTGTCAGAAGCTACCGGACAGGACGGTATCAGCCCCAGCATTTT
16	TRBV5-1	TRBD1	-	TRBJ2-5	CASSLGQGGSQETQYF	TGCGCCAGCAGCCTAGGACAGGGGGGCTCCCAAGAGACCCAGTACTTC
15	TRBV10-3	-	-	TRBJ2-1	CAISERTQGLDEQFF	TGTGCCATCAGTGAGCGGACACAGGGTCTGGATGAGCAGTTCTTC
15	TRBV7-3	TRBD2	-	TRBJ2-5	CASSTGLAGQETQYF	TGTGCCAGCAGCACGGGACTAGCGGGACAAGAGACCCAGTACTTC
16	TRBV10-3	TRBD2	-	TRBJ2-1	CAITPAGEGPLNEQFF	TGTGCCATCACCCCGGCTGGGGAGGGGCCCCTCAATGAGCAGTTCTTC
12	TRBV11-2	-	-	TRBJ1-2	CASSSQDYGYTF	TGTGCCAGCAGCTCTCAGGACTATGGCTACACCTTC
15	TRBV7-3	-	few	TRBJ1-1	CASSSYPGANTEAFF	TGTGCCAGCAGCTCCTACCCTGGTGCGAACACTGAAGCTTTCTTT
14	TRBV5-1	TRBD2	-	TRBJ2-1	CASSSGTKNNEQFF	TGCGCCAGCAGCTCCGGGACTAAAAACAATGAGCAGTTCTTC
13	TRBV30	-	-	TRBJ1-5	CAWSPQGDQPQHF	TGTGCCTGGAGTCCGCAGGGTGATCAGCCCCAGCATTTT
14	TRBV6-5	-	-	TRBJ2-2	CASSYSRGTGELFF	TGTGCCAGCAGTTACTCACGGGGGACCGGGGAGCTGTTTTTT
16	TRBV28	TRBD1	-	TRBJ2-6	CASSDPGGSGANVLTF	TGTGCCAGCAGTGACCCAGGGGGCTCTGGGGCCAACGTCCTGACTTTC
16	TRBV28	TRBD1	-	TRBJ1-4	CASSEGQPGTNEKLFF	TGTGCCAGCAGCGAGGGACAGCCGGGCACTAATGAAAAACTGTTTTTT
13	TRBV28	-	few	TRBJ2-7	CASEGTPRYEQYF	TGTGCCAGCGAGGGGACACCAAGATACGAGCAGTACTTC
17	TRBV9	TRBD1	-	TRBJ1-4	CASSVIRGRSTNEKLFF	TGTGCCAGCAGCGTAATCAGGGGGCGATCAACTAATGAAAAACTGTTTTTT
15	TRBV13	TRBD2	-	TRBJ2-7	CASSLGAPTRGEQYF	TGTGCCAGCAGCTTAGGGGCCCCGACGCGGGGGGAGCAGTACTTC
13	TRBV12-3/TRBV12-4	-	-	TRBJ2-7	CASRGGDQYEQYF	TGTGCCAGCAGGGGCGGGGACCAATACGAGCAGTACTTC
15	TRBV27	TRBD2	-	TRBJ2-5	CASSFFSGSGETQYF	TGTGCCAGCAGTTTTTTTAGCGGGAGTGGGGAGACCCAGTACTTC
12	TRBV10-3	-	-	TRBJ2-7	CAISRSSYEQYF	TGTGCCATCAGCCGTAGCTCCTACGAGCAGTACTTC